These 8 T cell receptor beta chains share one sample of origin, sequenced in a study of T cell repertoires in cytomegalovirus infection. One entry per CDR3 protein, called by TCRdb with MiXCR from the reads. The data hold about 700,000 distinct CDR3 sequences, with about 30% observed a single time. These receptors have no known antigen. Specimen: cultured PBMCs, collected from culture after CMV antigen stimulation. The receptors here all came from a human donor in good health (CMV status not recorded). Some clones in this sample may be carry-over from other donors' samples.

The chain employs TRBV7-6 and TRBJ1-1; unclear D gene. The germline gives CDR1 SGHVS, CDR2 FNYEAQ. This CDR3 is 14 amino acids long. Trimming shortened V by 6 bases and J by 0 bases, and 11 bases separated the two germline ends. This chain's CDR3 is CASSVRLMNTEAFF. CDR3 in DNA: TGTGCCAGCAGTGTAAGGCTCATGAACACTGAAGCTTTCTTT.

This chain connects TRBV7-8 to TRBJ1-2; 9 bases line up with TRBD1. Germline V lookup: CDR1 SGHVS, CDR2 FQNEAQ. This CDR3 is built from 16 residues. V dropped 5 bases and J dropped 4; count of bases not matched to a gene: 11. The CDR3 sequence: CASSPGSGQGFYGYTF. CDR3 coding DNA: TGTGCCAGCAGCCCCGGGTCGGGACAGGGTTTCTATGGCTACACCTTC. The whole variable domain, filled in from reference TRBV7-8 and TRBJ1-2, reads GAGVSQSPRYKVAKRGQDVALRCDPISGHVSLFWYQQALGQGPEFLTYFQNEAQLDKSGLPSDRFFAERPEGSVSTLKIQRTQQEDSAVYLCASSPGSGQGFYGYTFGSGTRLTVV.

This chain connects TRBV28 to TRBJ1-2; possible D gene TRBD1, 6 bases. The CDR3 extends over 13 amino acids. Looked up from germline, CDR1 is MDHEN and CDR2 is SYDVKM. Trimming took 7 bases from V and 1 from J, leaving 10 bases between them. In DNA, the CDR3 is TGTGCCAGCACAGGGGAGGTTAACTATGGCTACACCTTC. Translation: CASTGEVNYGYTF.

The sample holds many counts of this clonotype. This chain links TRBV7-2 with TRBJ2-3; D is possibly TRBD1 (5 bases). In germline, CDR1 is SGHTA, CDR2 FQGNSA. The CDR3 covers 15 residues. The V end was cut by 5 bases, the J end by 2 bases, with 14 bases between. The CDR3 sequence: CASSRLQGSTDTQYF. The CDR3 DNA reads TGTGCCAGCAGCCGTTTGCAGGGTTCCACAGATACGCAGTATTTT.

The chain carries TRBV6-6 and TRBJ2-1; TRBD1 is a possible D gene (5 bases). With 6 bases removed from V and 5 bases from J, the gap between germline ends came to 23 bases. Germline V gives CDR1 MNHNY, CDR2 SVGAGI (reference sequence). The CDR3 runs to 17 residues. The CDR3 DNA reads as TGTGCCAGCAGGGGCTCTTGGGGCCGTTTAGTAAACAATGAGCAGTTCTTC. Protein: CASRGSWGRLVNNEQFF.

This clonotype has a single count. This rearrangement joins TRBV20-1 to TRBJ1-4; the D gene is possibly TRBD1 (5 bases). CDR3 length: 12 amino acids. V gave up 4 bases and J gave up 8 bases, with 11 bases separating them. Germline V gene data show CDR1 as DFQATT and CDR2 as SNEGSKA (reference sequence). CDR3 nucleotides: TGCAGTGCTAAGACTCGGGACGAAAAACTGTTTTTT. This encodes CSAKTRDEKLFF.

The chain couples TRBV5-4 to TRBJ2-1; weak D call: TRBD1 (5 bases). This CDR3 contains 15 residues. The germline V and J ends were trimmed by 0 bases and 3 bases, with 10 bases remaining between them. Looked up from germline, CDR1 is SGHNT and CDR2 is YYREEE (reference sequence). CDR3 protein: CASSLDSTGYNEQFF. As DNA, the CDR3 is TGTGCCAGCAGCTTGGATAGTACAGGCTACAATGAGCAGTTCTTC.

This clonotype was observed a handful of times. This sequence joins TRBV5-4 and TRBJ1-2; D uncertain. The germline V gene has CDR1 SGHNT and CDR2 YYREEE (reference sequence). Trimming cost V 4 bases and J 4 bases, with 14 bases left between them. The CDR3 runs 14 residues. The CDR3 DNA follows: TGTGCCAGCAGCCCGGGTGGAGAAATCTATGGCTACACCTTC. Amino acid sequence: CASSPGGEIYGYTF.